This entry lists 27 T cell receptor beta chains sequenced from one sample in a study of blood T cell repertoires in COVID-19. Profiling relied on immunoSEQ multiplex PCR, and the TCRdb table lists in-frame clones only, not all of them. The sample holds 100,000 to 150,000 clones, about 84% seen once. The specimen sequenced was peripheral blood. The receptor set was obtained from a woman in her sixties or seventies with acute or convalescent COVID-19.

The chain is built from TRBV7-8 and TRBJ2-2; D is perhaps TRBD2 (6 bases). The CDR3 has 18 residues. Trimming removed 3 bases from V and 3 bases from J, with 20 bases in between. Germline values: CDR1 SGHVS, CDR2 FQNEAQ. The CDR3 DNA reads as TGTGCCAGCAGCTTCCACGTCCGCGCGGGGACTCACACCGGGGAGCTGTTTTTT. It is translated as CASSFHVRAGTHTGELFF.

The chain combines TRBV5-6 with TRBJ2-6; D unclear. Germline loops: CDR1 SGHDT, CDR2 YYEEEE. V was shortened by 3 bases and J by 5 bases, with 3 bases between the two germline ends. CDR3 size: 12 residues. The CDR3 nucleotides are TGTGCCAGCAGCTGGCGGGCCAACGTCCTGACTTTC. This translates into CASSWRANVLTF.

About this clone itself: As the CDR3 is not closed by the conserved phenylalanine or tryptophan, this likely results from a read error. J is TRBJ1-2 and V is TRBV10-3; D gene uncertain. Germline V gives CDR1 ENHRY, CDR2 SYGVKD. The CDR3 totals 14 residues. Trimming shortened V by 4 bases and J by 3 bases, and 12 bases separated the two germline ends. The CDR3 sequence is CAISALGEDYGYTL. The CDR3 DNA sequence: TGTGCCATCAGTGCATTGGGAGAGGACTATGGCTACACCCTC.

The chain links TRBV5-6 to TRBJ1-2; 9 bases map to TRBD1. The length of the CDR3 is 13 residues. J was trimmed by 7 bases and V by 4 bases; bases with no gene match: 5. The germline CDR1 and CDR2 sequences are SGHDT and YYEEEE. CDR3 sequence reads: CASSPQQGAGYTF. CDR3 sequence (DNA): TGTGCCAGCAGCCCTCAACAGGGGGCTGGCTACACCTTC.

The chain uses TRBV28 and TRBJ1-5, with D uncertain. Germline CDR1 is MDHEN and CDR2 is SYDVKM. This CDR3 region has 13 residues. With 2 bases removed from V and 16 bases from J, the gap between germline ends came to 18 bases. CDR3 loop: CASSLGGRVPNHF. DNA of the CDR3: TGTGCCAGCAGTTTAGGAGGACGTGTACCCAATCATTTT.

The chain couples TRBV2 to TRBJ2-1, with TRBD2 matching over 8 bases. The CDR3 has 15 amino acids. CDR1 and CDR2 (germline): SNHLY, FYNNEI. Trimming took 7 bases from V and 0 from J; bases not matched to a gene: 5. The CDR3 here is CASTREGSSYNEQFF. The DNA of the CDR3 is TGTGCCAGCACCCGGGAGGGGAGCTCCTACAATGAGCAGTTCTTC.

This rearrangement joins TRBV19 to TRBJ1-2; D is undetermined. The CDR3 consists of 13 residues. The germline V gene has CDR1 LNHDA and CDR2 SQIVND (reference sequence). V was cut by 3 bases and J by 8 bases, with 13 bases left in between. The CDR3 DNA reads as TGTGCCAGTAGTATCATGAGGGAAGGGGGCTACACCTTC. This encodes CASSIMREGGYTF.

V and J are TRBV28 and TRBJ1-2; 7 bases match TRBD1. After removal of 6 bases from V and 4 bases from J, the junction contained 14 bases not matched to a gene. Germline V lookup: CDR1 MDHEN, CDR2 SYDVKM. There are 16 residues in the CDR3. CDR3 sequence (DNA): TGTGCCAGCAGCACCCTCAACCGGGACAGTACCTATGGCTACACCTTC. It specifies CASSTLNRDSTYGYTF.

The chain joins TRBV4-1 to TRBJ2-1; TRBD2 agrees at 9 bases. The CDR3 sequence is 15 residues long. The germline gives CDR1 MGHRA, CDR2 YSYEKL. With V trimmed by 0 bases and J by 11 bases, 8 bases remained unmatched. The CDR3, as DNA: TGCGCCAGCAGCCAAGACTACCCAGCGGGGGGTAAGCAGTTCTTC. Protein sequence: CASSQDYPAGGKQFF.

J is TRBJ2-2 and V is TRBV5-5; weak D call: TRBD2 (5 bases). The CDR3 extends over 16 amino acids. From germline, CDR1 is SGHKS and CDR2 YYEKEE (reference sequence). V was shortened by 1 base and J by 6 bases, with 16 bases between the two germline ends. CDR3 loop: CASSLIIRGWAGELFF. CDR3 nucleotide sequence: TGTGCCAGCAGCTTGATAATCCGGGGATGGGCCGGGGAGCTGTTTTTT. The variable domain in full, with the rest retrieved from reference TRBV5-5 and TRBJ2-2, is DAGVTQSPTHLIKTRGQQVTLRCSPISGHKSVSWYQQVLGQGPQFIFQYYEKEERGRGNFPDRFSARQFPNYSSELNVNALLLGDSALYLCASSLIIRGWAGELFFGEGSRLTVL.

The chain combines TRBV2 with TRBJ1-3; no clear D gene. Trimming took off 4 bases at V and 0 bases at J, with 10 bases between the two ends. Per the germline V gene, CDR1 is SNHLY and CDR2 is FYNNEI. The CDR3 covers 15 residues. The CDR3 is CASSVTMSSGNTIYF. In DNA, the CDR3 is TGTGCCAGCAGTGTGACAATGAGCTCTGGAAACACCATATATTTT.

This clone was recorded a few times. The chain links TRBV11-2 to TRBJ1-1, with D possibly being TRBD1 (5 bases). The germline CDR1 and CDR2 sequences are SGHAT and FQNNGV. Trimming stripped 5 bases from V and 4 bases from J, with 11 bases between. CDR3 length: 13 residues. CDR3 protein: CASSQTESTEAFF. The CDR3 DNA is TGTGCCAGCAGCCAGACAGAGAGCACTGAAGCTTTCTTT.

V gene TRBV28 combines with J gene TRBJ1-2; 9 bases match TRBD1. V trimming: 6 bases; J trimming: 3 bases; junction bases outside the gene matches: 8. The CDR3 loop spans 15 amino acids. The germline V gene has CDR1 MDHEN and CDR2 SYDVKM. The CDR3 sequence is CASRTQGAQDYGYTF. CDR3 nucleotide sequence: TGTGCCAGCAGGACACAGGGGGCGCAGGACTATGGCTACACCTTC.

The chain links TRBV7-6 to TRBJ1-2; 11 nucleotides agree with TRBD1. The germline V gene has CDR1 SGHVS and CDR2 FNYEAQ. The CDR3 spans 15 residues. Trimming at V came to 3 bases and at J to 7 bases, leaving 7 bases not matched to a gene. CDR3 DNA: TGTGCCAGCAGCTTGGGAACGGGACAGGGGGGTGGCTACACCTTC. Amino acids: CASSLGTGQGGGYTF.

The rearrangement joins TRBV6-6 to TRBJ2-7, with D possibly TRBD1 on 6 matching bases. V lost 0 bases and J 4 bases, leaving 16 bases between the germline ends. The CDR3 is 16 residues long. The V gene's germline CDR1 is MNHNY and CDR2 SVGAGI (reference sequence). CDR3 nucleotides: TGTGCCAGCAGTTACTCGATAATAGGAAGGGGGTACGAGCAGTACTTC. This gives the protein CASSYSIIGRGYEQYF.

The chain links TRBV27 to TRBJ2-1, with D possibly being TRBD1 (6 bases). The germline V and J ends were trimmed by 1 base and 6 bases, with 10 bases remaining between them. This CDR3 spans 14 amino acids. Germline V gene data show CDR1 as MNHEY and CDR2 as SMNVEV (reference sequence). CDR3 nucleotides: TGTGCCAGCAGTTTATTCGCCAGGGGCAATGAGCAGTTCTTC. It specifies CASSLFARGNEQFF.

This chain joins TRBV30 and TRBJ1-1; 7 bases map to TRBD1. The germline gives CDR1 GTSNPN, CDR2 SVGIG (reference sequence). V trimming: 4 bases; J trimming: 5 bases; junction bases outside the gene matches: 10. This CDR3 is built from 14 residues. CDR3 region: CAWTRTTGVTEAFF. The DNA for the CDR3 is TGTGCCTGGACCCGGACTACAGGGGTGACTGAAGCTTTCTTT. The variable domain in full, with the rest retrieved from reference TRBV30 and TRBJ1-1, is SQTIHQWPATLVQPVGSPLSLECTVEGTSNPNLYWYRQAAGRGLQLLFYSVGIGQISSEVPQNLSASRPQDRQFILSSKKLLLSDSGFYLCAWTRTTGVTEAFFGQGTRLTVV.

V is TRBV7-2 and J is TRBJ1-1; 7 nucleotides align to TRBD1. Unmatched junction bases numbered 4, after V lost 4 bases and J lost 2 bases. Germline V lookup: CDR1 SGHTA, CDR2 FQGNSA. The CDR3 has 14 residues. CDR3 in DNA: TGTGCCAGCAGCTCATACAGGGGAAACACTGAAGCTTTCTTT. It specifies CASSSYRGNTEAFF.

The genes are TRBV30 and TRBJ1-1, with D possibly TRBD1 on 6 matching bases. Germline loops: CDR1 GTSNPN, CDR2 SVGIG (reference sequence). CDR3 length equals 13 residues. The V end was cut by 4 bases, the J end by 2 bases, with 11 bases between. Written as DNA, the CDR3 is TGTGCCTGGACGTGGGGGCGAAACACTGAAGCTTTCTTT. It encodes CAWTWGRNTEAFF.

This sequence joins TRBV3-1 (or the pseudogene TRBV3-2) and TRBJ2-1; possible D gene TRBD1, 7 bases. V was cut by 3 bases and J by 10 bases, with 16 bases left in between. Germline V gene data show CDR1 as LGHDT and CDR2 as YNNKEL (reference sequence). There are 14 residues in the CDR3. The CDR3 coding sequence is TGTGCCAGCAGCCAGGCCCCAGGGGGGAGGGAGCAGTTCTTC. Encoded protein: CASSQAPGGREQFF.

In the case of this clone: The junction shows a germline mismatch at one end, possibly a read error. Here the CDR3 reads CASSLGLNPEAFF. CDR3 coding DNA: TGTGCCAGCAGTTTAGGGCTGAACCCTGAAGCTTTCTTT. This chain uses TRBV12-3 or TRBV12-4 with TRBJ1-1; D call uncertain. The CDR3 is made up of 13 amino acids.

The rearrangement links TRBV5-8 to TRBJ1-1, with D unresolved. Trimming shortened V by 3 bases and J by 8 bases, and 11 bases separated the two germline ends. The CDR3 loop spans 12 amino acids. CDR1 and CDR2 from the germline V gene are SGHTS and YDEGEE. In DNA form, the CDR3 reads TGTGCCAGCAGCTCCGGGTCCCAGGAAGCTTTCTTT. It yields the protein CASSSGSQEAFF.

This clone was seen once. The chain couples TRBV29-1 to TRBJ2-2; D may be TRBD1 (5 bases). Germline V CDR1 and CDR2: SQVTM, ANQGSEA. The CDR3 sequence is 13 residues long. V lost 4 bases and J lost 5, with 11 bases in between. CDR3 coding DNA: TGCAGCGTTGCCAGGGTTAGGACCGGGGAGCTGTTTTTT. It specifies CSVARVRTGELFF.

This chain uses TRBV19 with TRBJ1-4; no definite D call. Trimming stripped 6 bases from V and 8 bases from J, with 16 bases between. Germline-derived CDR1 and CDR2 are LNHDA and SQIVND (reference sequence). The CDR3 covers 14 residues. The CDR3 here is CASSPDRGGEKLFF. In DNA, the CDR3 is TGTGCCAGTAGCCCGGACCGAGGAGGGGAAAAACTGTTTTTT. The full variable domain, rest sourced from reference TRBV19 and TRBJ1-4, is DGGITQSPKYLFRKEGQNVTLSCEQNLNHDAMYWYRQDPGQGLRLIYYSQIVNDFQKGDIAEGYSVSREKKESFPLTVTSAQKNPTAFYLCASSPDRGGEKLFFGSGTQLSVL.

The rearrangement links TRBV5-4 to TRBJ2-6; D remains ambiguous. The CDR3 consists of 16 residues. Germline-derived CDR1 and CDR2 are SGHNT and YYREEE (reference sequence). V shed 0 bases and J shed 2 bases, with 9 bases lying between them. DNA for the CDR3: TGTGCCAGCAGCTTGGCCTACGGAGCTGGGGCCAACGTCCTGACTTTC. It yields the protein CASSLAYGAGANVLTF.

This chain joins TRBV10-2 and TRBJ1-2, with D possibly TRBD1 on 5 matching bases. The CDR3 has 14 residues. The V gene lost 5 bases and the J gene lost 4 bases, with 14 bases spanning the gap. CDR1 and CDR2 (germline): WSHSY, SAAADI. CDR3 residues: CASSPRGIGYGYTF. CDR3 in DNA: TGCGCCAGCAGTCCTAGGGGTATCGGCTATGGCTACACCTTC.

The chain combines TRBV24-1 with TRBJ1-5; D is unclear. Germline values: CDR1 KGHDR, CDR2 SFDVKD. Trimming removed 5 bases at V and 1 base at J, with 8 bases between. The CDR3 extends over 14 amino acids. The CDR3 region has the DNA TGTGCCACCAGTGGAGGGCAGAGCAATCAGCCCCAGCATTTT. Its translation: CATSGGQSNQPQHF.